The 7 T cell receptor beta chains given below trace back to one sample, sequenced in a study of CD8 T cells in ankylosing spondylitis. TCRdb fed the 5' RACE reads into MiXCR, producing one record per CDR3 protein. The sample consists of more than 300,000 distinct CDR3 sequences, around 10% of them appearing once. Sequencing used blood, either unsorted or a sorted T cell fraction (not recorded which). These receptors all stem from a female donor with ankylosing spondylitis or in good health (not recorded which).

The J gene is TRBJ1-1, the V gene TRBV7-2, with D perhaps TRBD1 (5 bases). CDR3 length equals 17 residues. Looked up from germline, CDR1 is SGHTA and CDR2 is FQGNSA. Trimming pared 4 bases from V and 6 bases from J, leaving 24 bases between. CDR3 residues: CASSSEMLGTASAEAFF. CDR3 nucleotides: TGTGCCAGCAGCTCTGAGATGTTGGGGACTGCGTCCGCTGAAGCTTTCTTT.

This clonotype has at least ten counts. V is TRBV20-1 and J is TRBJ2-1; 11 bases line up with TRBD2. The CDR3 has 15 amino acids. J was trimmed by 4 bases and V by 2 bases; bases with no gene match: 4. The germline V gene has CDR1 DFQATT and CDR2 SNEGSKA (reference sequence). CDR3 sequence reads: CSARPTSGVYNEQFF. Written as DNA, the CDR3 is TGCAGTGCTAGACCGACTAGCGGGGTTTACAATGAGCAGTTCTTC.

This clonotype appeared many times. The rearrangement joins TRBV5-1 to TRBJ2-5, with D unclear. Germline V gives CDR1 SGHRS, CDR2 YFSETQ. V was trimmed by 0 bases and J by 1 base, leaving 7 bases between them. CDR3 length equals 14 residues. DNA for the CDR3: TGCGCCAGCAGCTTGGACCCCAGCCAAGAGACCCAGTACTTC. It specifies CASSLDPSQETQYF.

This clonotype occurred many times. J is TRBJ1-6 and V is TRBV6-1; weak D call: TRBD1 (6 bases). This CDR3 spans 16 amino acids. From germline, CDR1 is MNHNS and CDR2 SASEGT. V lost 6 bases to trimming and J lost 0 bases, with 12 bases between them. The CDR3, as DNA: TGTGCCAGCAGGGGGGCGGGGAGCTCCTATAATTCACCCCTCCACTTT. Amino acids: CASRGAGSSYNSPLHF.

V and J are TRBV5-1 and TRBJ2-2, with 7 nucleotides matching TRBD1. V was pared by 4 bases and J by 3 bases, with 6 bases of the junction left unmatched. The germline gives CDR1 SGHRS, CDR2 YFSETQ. CDR3 length equals 15 residues. The CDR3: CASSTDRDDTGELFF. The CDR3 DNA reads TGCGCCAGCAGCACTGACAGGGATGACACCGGGGAGCTGTTTTTT.

V usage is TRBV27 and J usage is TRBJ2-5; the D is unclear. The CDR3 is 15 amino acids. From germline, CDR1 is MNHEY and CDR2 SMNVEV (reference sequence). V was pared by 2 bases and J by 2 bases, with 12 bases between. The CDR3 coding sequence is TGTGCCAGCAGTTTAGTGCCGCAAACTCAAGAGACCCAGTACTTC. Translating it yields CASSLVPQTQETQYF.

This clonotype was counted many times. The rearrangement links TRBV27 to TRBJ1-2, with D unresolved. Trimming removed 5 bases at V and 2 bases at J, with 12 bases between. Per the germline V gene, CDR1 is MNHEY and CDR2 is SMNVEV (reference sequence). The CDR3 runs to 14 residues. Here the CDR3 DNA reads TGTGCCAGCAGTCGAGATAGTTGGAACTATGGCTACACCTTC. Amino acids: CASSRDSWNYGYTF.